The present T cell receptor beta chain was sequenced within a study of blood T cell repertoires in COVID-19 (dated by TCRdb to about 2020). A note on the overall study: Samples from collaborators originated in the United States, Italy and Spain and spanned both the acute and convalescent phases of COVID-19. The dataset comprised deeply sampled blood TCRbeta repertoires from subjects exposed to, actively infected with, or recovered from COVID-19. A freely available public database, intended as a resource for researchers studying the immune response to SARS-CoV-2, is where the repertoires were released. The material from the prospective study consisted of cDNA or gDNA derived from T cells, B-cell-depleted T cells, or PBMCs. Where HLA class I and class II types were available, the types were taken from metadata supplied by the sample provider, not from assay-based typing. The sample metadata nearly always contained a de-identified subject ID, COVID-19 status, age in years and sex. Samples were obtained from the ongoing ImmuneRACE study (first 160 participants) and from 1,200 or so subjects provided by 6 global collaborators. General conclusions and limits of the study: Clinical and demographic metadata were provided uncurated, with the amount varying by source and participant.

With regard to this clone: Its antigen remains unidentified. Base-call qualities are not available, and no considerably larger clone is one nucleotide away.

TCRbeta CDR3 regions were amplified from genomic DNA using the immunoSEQ Assay, a bias-controlled multiplex PCR. In the paper's pipeline: The number of nucleated cells in each sample was estimated by amplification of reference gene primers within the assay. To quantify the absolute abundance of each unique TCRbeta CDR3 rearrangement, sequence reads were collapsed and filtered. For each sample, productive Simpson clonality was calculated as the square root of Simpson's diversity index across productive rearrangements. TCRdb mirrors the immuneACCESS table, restricted to in-frame sequences. Some clones are absent from its copies; in checked studies, under half trace to an unresolved V gene, and the reason for the others is unknown. V and J calls and clone size come straight from that table; D and trimming were deduced from the DNA. Across this sample there are roughly 200,000 clones, with about 80% seen only once. The top ten clones comprise roughly 5.2% of the sample.

Participants in the prospective study were enrolled through a virtual design, were aged 18 to 89 years, and lived in approximately 25 United States geographic areas. In the prospective study, participants were assigned to cohorts based on the clinical history participants reported in a screening survey and a study questionnaire. In the prospective study, whole blood, serum and a nasopharyngeal or oropharyngeal swab were collected from each participant by mobile phlebotomists. Additional blood draws and questionnaires over an approximately 2-month period could optionally be provided by prospective study participants. Before DNA extraction, blood samples from the prospective study were shipped at room temperature or frozen. CDR1 is given as LGHDT and CDR2 as YNNKEL, both from the germline V gene (reference sequence). Clipping removes 3 bases from V and 0 bases from J, with 16 as the unmatched junction base count. Inclusive of the bounding cysteine and phenylalanine, the CDR3 is 21 residues long. The CDR3 DNA has 63 bases and is translated from base 1.

Here the chain combines TRBV3-1 (or the pseudogene TRBV3-2) and TRBJ2-6; 8 nucleotides in the junction match TRBD1. The sample consisted of PBMCs or T cells enriched from blood (not recorded which). This TCR was sampled from a woman aged 60-70 years with acute COVID-19. Here is the DNA: TGTGCCAGCAGCCACCCGGGGCGGACAGGGCCCTCCTCCTCTGGGGCCAACGTCCTGACTTTC. This yields the protein CASSHPGRTGPSSSGANVLTF.